The entry that follows covers one T cell receptor beta chain sequence. Its antigen is unknown. The sample comes from a study of regulatory T cells in long-lasting Graves disease. Looking at the study overall: The term persistent Graves' disease signified upward of 5 years on antithyroid drugs with positive TSH receptor antibodies.

Assembly of TCR beta libraries relied on iRepertoire HTBI primers together with Arm-PCR of CDR3 regions. Each CDR3 protein gets one entry after TCRdb re-called the multiplex PCR reads with MiXCR. The table lists almost 350,000 distinct CDR3 sequences, roughly 21% of them singletons. Findings and limits, study-wide: Preferential use of TRBV28, TRBJ1-2 and TRBJ2-5 was seen in persistent disease.

The CDR3 loop spans 13 amino acids. CDR1 and CDR2 (germline): SNHLY, FYNNEI. Losses at the gene ends were 8 bases for V and 6 bases for J; bases not matched to a gene: 8. Indicated time point: persistent/refractory GD, antithyroid drugs over 5 years with positive TRAb. After RNA was extracted from PBMCs, the TCR library was made from it. The chain is built from TRBV2 and TRBJ2-7; 9 bases fit TRBD1. The receptor was derived from a female donor with Graves disease. Specimen: peripheral blood mononuclear cells (PBMCs), collected when the disease was refractory, from a patient treated with antithyroid drugs. This CDR3 reads CASCGDRVGEQYF. CDR3 nucleotides: TGTGCCAGCTGTGGGGACAGGGTTGGCGAGCAGTACTTC. Combining the CDR3 with reference TRBV2 and TRBJ2-7 gives the whole variable domain EPEVTQTPSHQVTQMGQEVILRCVPISNHLYFYWYRQILGQKVEFLVSFYNNEISEKSEIFDDQFSVERPDGSNFTLKIRSTKLEDSAMYFCASCGDRVGEQYFGPGTRLTVT.